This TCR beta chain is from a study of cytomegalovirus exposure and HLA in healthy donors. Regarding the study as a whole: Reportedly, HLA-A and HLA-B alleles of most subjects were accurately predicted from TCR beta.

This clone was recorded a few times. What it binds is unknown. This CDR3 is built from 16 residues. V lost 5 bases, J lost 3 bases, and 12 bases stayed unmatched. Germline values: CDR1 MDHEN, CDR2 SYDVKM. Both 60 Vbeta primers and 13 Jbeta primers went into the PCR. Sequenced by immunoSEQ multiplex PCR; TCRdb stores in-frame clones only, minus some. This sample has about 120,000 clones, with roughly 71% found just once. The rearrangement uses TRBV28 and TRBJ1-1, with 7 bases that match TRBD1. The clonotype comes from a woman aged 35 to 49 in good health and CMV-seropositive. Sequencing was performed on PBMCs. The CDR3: CASSDRYRGGHTEAFF. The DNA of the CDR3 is TGTGCCAGCAGTGACAGGTACAGGGGCGGGCACACTGAAGCTTTCTTT.